In this sample, the clone carrying this TCR beta chain turned up a few times. Its antigen remains unidentified. The source of the sample is a study of CD8 T cells in ankylosing spondylitis. Study-wide findings and caveats: CD8+ disease-linked clones were present at relatively low frequencies in blood. A TCR beta motif of several highly homologous variants appeared characteristic of ankylosing spondylitis blood. Past studies reported some motif variants in reactive arthritis synovial fluid and blood.

Germline assignment: CDR1 SNHLY and CDR2 FYNNEI. V shed 8 bases, J shed 5 bases, and the junction held 14 bases outside the gene matches. CDR3 length: 15 amino acids. Researchers built TCR beta libraries using quantitative 5'-RACE with molecular barcodes. TCRdb re-derived calls from the 5' RACE reads in MiXCR, one entry per CDR3 protein. Of 100,000 to 150,000 distinct CDR3 sequences listed, 15% to 20% are singletons. V gene TRBV2 combines with J gene TRBJ2-7; the match to TRBD2 covers 8 bases. Sequenced: blood, either unsorted or a sorted T cell fraction (not recorded which). This TCR derives from a male donor with ankylosing spondylitis. CDR3 sequence: CASLTRGPGLDEQYF. The CDR3 DNA is TGTGCCAGCCTAACCCGGGGGCCGGGACTAGACGAGCAGTACTTC.